This T cell receptor (beta chain) derives from a study of CD8 T cells in ankylosing spondylitis. Study-wide points: According to the report, clones linked to the disease were significantly enriched in matched synovial fluid samples taken from ankylosing spondylitis patients.

Scientists made TCR beta libraries using quantitative 5'-RACE with molecular barcodes. TCRdb re-analysed the 5' RACE reads in MiXCR, keeping a single row per CDR3 protein. This sample has around 230,000 distinct CDR3 sequences, with approximately 9% found just once. The V gene lost 0 bases and the J gene lost 0 bases, with 5 bases spanning the gap. The CDR3 contains 14 residues. CDR1 and CDR2 from the germline V gene are DFQATT and SNEGSKA (reference sequence). This clonotype was counted many times. Its antigen remains unidentified. This chain links TRBV20-1 with TRBJ1-4; no reliable D call. The sample was blood, either unsorted or a sorted T cell fraction (not recorded which). This clonotype originated in a male donor with ankylosing spondylitis or in good health (not recorded which). This chain's CDR3 is CSARDLATNEKLFF. DNA of the CDR3: TGCAGTGCTAGAGACCTTGCAACTAATGAAAAACTGTTTTTT.